This T cell receptor beta chain was captured by sequencing in a study of Tregs in tolerant kidney transplant recipients. The assay was immunoSEQ multiplex PCR, and TCRdb's table has in-frame clones only and misses some. The table records approximately 82,000 clones, 93% of them present only once. Mixed chimerism was transient after nonmyeloablative marrow transplants from related graft donors. Germline V CDR1 and CDR2: LNHDA, SQIVND (reference sequence). The CDR3 consists of 16 residues. Trimming removed 5 bases from V and 2 bases from J; junction bases left unmatched: 9. The chain couples TRBV19 to TRBJ2-5, with 9 bases that match TRBD2. Sequenced here: CD4+ T cells from blood (PBMCs), sampled 12 months after the transplant. The source is a human patient who received a combined kidney and bone marrow transplant. Some of these T cells may belong to the graft donor. The CDR3 here is CASSAPFSGGQETQYF. DNA for the CDR3: TGTGCCAGTAGTGCTCCCTTTAGCGGGGGACAAGAGACCCAGTACTTC.